This T cell receptor beta chain was obtained from a study of T cells in localized non-small cell lung cancer. Clones were read by immunoSEQ multiplex PCR, and TCRdb kept only the in-frame ones, dropping some. The table shows 20,000 to 25,000 clones, with 88% occurring only once. Trimming cost V 0 bases and J 7 bases; bases outside gene matches: 11. This CDR3 is 18 amino acids long. Germline V CDR1 and CDR2: WNHNN, SYGVQD (reference sequence). The input for sequencing was peripheral blood mononuclear cells, taken before any cancer treatment. This clonotype was obtained from a woman aged 35 to 70 with stage III lung adenocarcinoma. The chain combines TRBV10-1 with TRBJ2-1, with 11 bases aligning to TRBD2. The CDR3 bases are TGCGCCAGCAGTGAGTCCGTGGGGACTAGCGGCGTCGGGAATGAGCAGTTCTTC. Protein: CASSESVGTSGVGNEQFF.